This entry describes one T cell receptor beta chain. Its antigen remains unidentified. Per-base quality was not reported, and no clone a single base away is much larger than it. These data are taken from a study of T cell responses to AZD1222 COVID-19 vaccine (dated by TCRdb to the early 2020s). Describing the broader study: AZD1222 recipients with second doses at about 4 weeks or about 12 weeks were pooled, because spike-specific TCR depth and breadth did not differ between schedules. TCR sequencing covered roughly 230 trial participants: 200 to 220 given two doses of AZD1222 and some 25 given two doses of MenACWY control vaccine. Enrollment into the trials was organized by age into subgroups of 18-55, 56-69 and 70-plus years, and those subgroups contained roughly 150, 30 and 60 TCR-sequenced participants, respectively. Here is what the overall study found, with its caveats: The vaccine-associated CD4 TCRs covered the entire spike protein, and the dominant responses fell in regions 160-218 and 743-854. Because no day 14 peak-response samples were available, the repertoires could be characterized only after the peak T cell response. After two AZD1222 doses, spike-specific TCR breadth and depth were significantly higher than at day 0 and than in MenACWY recipients. Most participants were white British and females outnumbered males, and the authors suggested that clonal diversity may have been underestimated. The 56-69-year group was small, and its depth increase did not reach significance, likely because of low power. Epitopes outside the regions mutated in the B.1.351 and B.1.1.7 variants were reportedly recognized by nearly half of the unique spike-specific TCRs. Conclusions about previously exposed vaccinees were limited because only a handful of AZD1222 recipients were SARS-CoV-2 seropositive at baseline.

The CDR3 regions of human TCRbeta chains were analyzed by immunosequencing. In the paper's pipeline: TCRs in the repertoires were matched against a reference library of SARS-CoV-2-specific TCRs that had been generated with the MIRA antigen-specificity platform. Breadth was defined as the fraction of unique TCRs that were SARS-CoV-2-associated, and depth was defined as the fraction of total T cells that were SARS-CoV-2-associated. Using the MIRA data, each spike-specific TCR was assigned both to the spike region to which the TCR was reactive and to a CD4 or CD8 class. Log10-transformed breadth and depth values were compared by one-way ANOVA with Sidak's multiple comparisons tests. In TCRdb, the immuneACCESS table is reduced to in-frame sequences with V and J assigned. These tables do not hold every clone; where another copy was compared, an unresolved V gene accounts for under half, and the others remain unexplained. Clonal size and the V and J genes are those of that table, whereas D and trimming came from the DNA. Across this sample there are 90,000 to 130,000 clones, with approximately 90% seen only once. In total, the top ten clones hold 3.2% of the sample.

According to the germline V gene, CDR1 reads SGHDN and CDR2 reads FVKESK. The CDR3, from cysteine to phenylalanine, totals 16 residues. Just CDR3 DNA is preserved here, 48 bases in frame from base 1. Trimming costs V 0 bases and J 0 bases, and their ends lie 12 bases apart. The time point label here, explained by the study, means: baseline before first vaccination. Samples from vaccinated people were obtained from the UK trials COV001 and COV002, which included a single-blind randomized controlled phase 2/3 trial of AZD1222 (ChAdOx1 nCoV-19) in healthy adults. For TCRbeta chain sequencing, PBMC samples were collected from trial participants at day 0 and at day 28 after the second dose.

This sequence was found in an adult in good health. The chain is assembled from TRBV14 and TRBJ2-7; the D gene cannot be resolved beyond TRBD1 or TRBD2, each matching 5 bases. The sequences come from peripheral blood, collected on day 0 of AZD1222 vaccination. The nucleotide sequence is given as TGTGCCAGCAGCCAAGATCGTTTGAGGGGCTCCTACGAGCAGTACTTC. The resulting protein is CASSQDRLRGSYEQYF.